The subject of this entry is one TCR beta chain. This sample was included in a study of blood T cell repertoires in COVID-19. For the study at large: Acute and convalescent COVID-19 samples came from the United States, Italy and Spain. Sample material is recorded as cDNA or gDNA derived from T cells, B-cell-depleted T cells, or PBMCs.

Trimming stripped 4 bases from V and 6 bases from J, with 11 bases between. This CDR3 has 13 amino acids. Per germline, CDR1 KGHSH and CDR2 LQKENI. As processed by the authors: Estimated nucleated cell counts came from reference gene primer amplification. Here immunoSEQ multiplex PCR was the method, and the copy in TCRdb shows in-frame clones only, minus some. Clone size and V and J calls were adopted from that table, with D and trimming inferred from the DNA. The table records 200,000 to 250,000 clones, more than 75% of them present only once. The clonotype originates from a man in his forties or fifties with acute or convalescent COVID-19. The specimen was peripheral blood. This chain joins TRBV18 and TRBJ2-3, with D unresolved. The DNA for the CDR3 is TGTGCCAGCTCACTACTAAGCTGGGATACGCAGTATTTT. Translation: CASSLLSWDTQYF.